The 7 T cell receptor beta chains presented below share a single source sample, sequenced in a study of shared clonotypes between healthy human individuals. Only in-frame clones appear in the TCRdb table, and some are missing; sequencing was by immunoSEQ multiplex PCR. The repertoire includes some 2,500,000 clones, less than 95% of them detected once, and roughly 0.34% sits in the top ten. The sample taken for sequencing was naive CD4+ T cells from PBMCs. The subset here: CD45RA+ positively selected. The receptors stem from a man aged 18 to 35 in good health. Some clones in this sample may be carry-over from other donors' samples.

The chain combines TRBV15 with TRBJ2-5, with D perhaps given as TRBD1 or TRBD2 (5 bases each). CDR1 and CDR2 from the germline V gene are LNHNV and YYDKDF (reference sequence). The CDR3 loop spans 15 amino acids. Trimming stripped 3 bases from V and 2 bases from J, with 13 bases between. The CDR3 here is CATSRPLGGQETQYF. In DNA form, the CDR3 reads TGTGCCACCAGCAGGCCCCTTGGGGGACAAGAGACCCAGTACTTC.

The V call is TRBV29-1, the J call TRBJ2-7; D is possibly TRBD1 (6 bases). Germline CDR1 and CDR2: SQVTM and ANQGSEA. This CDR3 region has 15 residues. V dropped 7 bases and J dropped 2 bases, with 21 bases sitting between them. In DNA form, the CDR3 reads TGCAGCGGACTGCATACAGGGTCGGCCCCCTACGAGCAGTACTTC. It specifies CSGLHTGSAPYEQYF.

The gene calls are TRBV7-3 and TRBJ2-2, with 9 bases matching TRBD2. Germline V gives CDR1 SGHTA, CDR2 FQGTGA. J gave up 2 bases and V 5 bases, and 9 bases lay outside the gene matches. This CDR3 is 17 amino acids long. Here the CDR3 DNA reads TGTGCCAGCAGCCGTAGGCCTAGCGGGGCCAACACCGGGGAGCTGTTTTTT. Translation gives CASSRRPSGANTGELFF.

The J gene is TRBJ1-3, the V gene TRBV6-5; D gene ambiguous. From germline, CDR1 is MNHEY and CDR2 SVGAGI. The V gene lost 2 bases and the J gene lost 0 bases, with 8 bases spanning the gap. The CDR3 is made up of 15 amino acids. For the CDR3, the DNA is TGTGCCAGCAGTTACAAGGTCGGCTCTGGAAACACCATATATTTT. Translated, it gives CASSYKVGSGNTIYF.

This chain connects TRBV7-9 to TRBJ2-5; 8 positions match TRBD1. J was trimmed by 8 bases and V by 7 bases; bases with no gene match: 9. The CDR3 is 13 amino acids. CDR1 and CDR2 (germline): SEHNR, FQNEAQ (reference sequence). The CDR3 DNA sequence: TGTGCCAGCACTGCCGGGACAGGTTACACCCAGTACTTC. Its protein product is CASTAGTGYTQYF.

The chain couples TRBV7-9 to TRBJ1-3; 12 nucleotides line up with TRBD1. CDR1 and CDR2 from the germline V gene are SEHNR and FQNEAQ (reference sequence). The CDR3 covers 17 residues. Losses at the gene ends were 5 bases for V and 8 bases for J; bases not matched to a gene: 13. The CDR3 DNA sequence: TGTGCCAGCAGCCTCTGGAAAACCGGGACAGGGGGCCACACCATATATTTT. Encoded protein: CASSLWKTGTGGHTIYF.

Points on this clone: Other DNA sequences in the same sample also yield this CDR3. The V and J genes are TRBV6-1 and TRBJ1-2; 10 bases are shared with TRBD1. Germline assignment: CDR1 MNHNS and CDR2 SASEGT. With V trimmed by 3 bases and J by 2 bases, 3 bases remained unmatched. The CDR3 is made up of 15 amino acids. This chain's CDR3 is CASSDRDRGNYGYTF. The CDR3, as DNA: TGTGCCAGCAGTGACAGGGACAGGGGAAACTATGGCTACACCTTC.